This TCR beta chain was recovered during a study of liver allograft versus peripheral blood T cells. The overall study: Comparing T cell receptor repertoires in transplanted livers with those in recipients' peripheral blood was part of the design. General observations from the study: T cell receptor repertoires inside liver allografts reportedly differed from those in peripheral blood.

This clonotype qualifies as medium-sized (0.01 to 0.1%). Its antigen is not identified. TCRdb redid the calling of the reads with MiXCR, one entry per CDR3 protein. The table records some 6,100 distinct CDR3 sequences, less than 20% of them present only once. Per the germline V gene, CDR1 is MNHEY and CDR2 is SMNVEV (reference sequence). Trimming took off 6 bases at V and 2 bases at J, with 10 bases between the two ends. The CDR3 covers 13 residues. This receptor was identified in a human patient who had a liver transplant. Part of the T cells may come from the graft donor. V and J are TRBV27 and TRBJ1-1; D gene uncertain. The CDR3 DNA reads TGTGCCAGCAGCGTCGGTCGAAACACTGAAGCTTTCTTT. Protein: CASSVGRNTEAFF.